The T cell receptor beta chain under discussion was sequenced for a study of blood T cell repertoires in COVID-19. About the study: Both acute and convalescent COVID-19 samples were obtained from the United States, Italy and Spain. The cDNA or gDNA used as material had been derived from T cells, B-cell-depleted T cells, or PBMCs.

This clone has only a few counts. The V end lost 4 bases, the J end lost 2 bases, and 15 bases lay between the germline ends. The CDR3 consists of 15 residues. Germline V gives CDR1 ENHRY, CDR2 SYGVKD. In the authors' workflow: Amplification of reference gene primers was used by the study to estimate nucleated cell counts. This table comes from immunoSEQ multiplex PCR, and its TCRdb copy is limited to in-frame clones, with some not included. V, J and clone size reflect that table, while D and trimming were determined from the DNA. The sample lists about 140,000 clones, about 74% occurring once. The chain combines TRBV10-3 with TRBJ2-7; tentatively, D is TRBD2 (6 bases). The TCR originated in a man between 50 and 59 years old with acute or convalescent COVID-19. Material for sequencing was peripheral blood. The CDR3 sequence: CAISGSGRSPYEQYF. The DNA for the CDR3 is TGTGCCATCAGTGGCAGCGGGCGGAGCCCCTACGAGCAGTACTTC.